The clone carrying this TCR beta chain has only one observation. Assay used: immunoSEQ multiplex PCR; TCRdb lists only in-frame clones, some missing. The sample records 1,500,000 or so clones, 96% being singletons. Trimming removed 3 bases at V and 2 bases at J, with 12 bases between. The CDR3 spans 14 residues. Germline CDR1 reads SGHRS; CDR2 reads YFSETQ. This sample is part of a study of shared clonotypes between healthy human individuals. This receptor was obtained from a man between 25 and 39 years old in good health. V is TRBV5-1 and J is TRBJ2-7; D is uncertain. The sample was naive CD4+ T cells sorted from blood. Regarding subset: CD45RA+ positively selected. CDR3 bases: TGCGCCAGCAGCTCTCGAACGGATGCCTACGAGCAGTACTTC. This sequence encodes CASSSRTDAYEQYF.